This T cell receptor (beta chain) was documented in a study of regulatory T cells in long-lasting Graves disease. Researchers made TCR beta libraries by using iRepertoire HTBI primers and running Arm-PCR on CDR3 regions. Using its own MiXCR run on the multiplex PCR reads, TCRdb lists one record per CDR3 protein. The profile covers roughly 400,000 distinct CDR3 sequences, with over 15% appearing a single time and approximately 22% taken by the ten largest. Noted time point: newly diagnosed GD, antithyroid drugs for less than 3 months. PBMC RNA was the source of the TCR library. The table lists this clonotype with a few counts. V trimming: 0 bases; J trimming: 6 bases; junction bases outside the gene matches: 3. This CDR3 has 14 residues. Germline V lookup: CDR1 MNHEY, CDR2 SVGAGI. The sample also formed part of further work on T cells in Graves' hyperthyroidism and ophthalmopathy. Per that paper: From stable hyperthyroidism, ophthalmopathy was set apart by a 13 V-J model.

The receptor's source is a woman between 18 and 30 years old with Graves disease. The rearrangement uses TRBV6-5 and TRBJ2-7; 9 positions match TRBD1. The sequencing here drew on peripheral blood mononuclear cells (PBMCs), taken at new diagnosis, from a patient treated with antithyroid drugs. CDR3 bases: TGTGCCAGCAGTTACTCGGACAGGGGATTCGAGCAGTACTTC. Translation: CASSYSDRGFEQYF.